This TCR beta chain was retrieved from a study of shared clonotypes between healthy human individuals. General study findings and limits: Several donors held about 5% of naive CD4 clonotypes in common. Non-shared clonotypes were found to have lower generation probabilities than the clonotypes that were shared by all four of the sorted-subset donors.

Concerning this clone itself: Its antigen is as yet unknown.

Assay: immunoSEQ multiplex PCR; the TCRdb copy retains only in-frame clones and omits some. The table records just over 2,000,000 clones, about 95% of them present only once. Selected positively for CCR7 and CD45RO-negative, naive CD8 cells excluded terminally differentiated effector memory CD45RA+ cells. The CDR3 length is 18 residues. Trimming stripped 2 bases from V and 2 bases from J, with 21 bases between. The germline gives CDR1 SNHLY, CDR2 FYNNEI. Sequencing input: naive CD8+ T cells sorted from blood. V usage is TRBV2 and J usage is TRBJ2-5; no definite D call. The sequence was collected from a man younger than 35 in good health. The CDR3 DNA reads TGTGCCAGCAGTGAACCTCCGGATGAGTGGGCCCAACAAGAGACCCAGTACTTC. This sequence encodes CASSEPPDEWAQQETQYF. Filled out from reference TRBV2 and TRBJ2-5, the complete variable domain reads EPEVTQTPSHQVTQMGQEVILRCVPISNHLYFYWYRQILGQKVEFLVSFYNNEISEKSEIFDDQFSVERPDGSNFTLKIRSTKLEDSAMYFCASSEPPDEWAQQETQYFGPGTRLLVL.